Listed below are T cell receptor beta chains from one sample, sequenced in a study of T cell responses to AZD1222 COVID-19 vaccine. Assay used: immunoSEQ multiplex PCR; TCRdb lists only in-frame clones, some missing. This repertoire shows about 130,000 clones, roughly 93% found once; its top ten account for 0.91%. The material sequenced was peripheral blood, taken on day 0 of AZD1222 vaccination. All receptors derive from an adult in good health. Both conserved end residues are part of each CDR3. The D gene is left open where the match is weak. Size tells how often a clone was seen (once, few, many) or the class of an expanded clone, and some rows leave it out.

.,.,TRBV5-1,TRBJ1-1,TGCGCCAGCAGCCAAATGCAGGGGAACACTGAAGCTTTCTTT,CASSQMQGNTEAFF
.,.,TRBV3-1/TRBV3-2,TRBJ1-1,TGTGCCAGCAGCCAAGATAACCGTGTTGGCCGAGCTTTCTTT,CASSQDNRVGRAFF
.,.,TRBV19,TRBJ1-2,TGTGCCAGTAGTATAGGACAGGCACCTAACTATGGCTACACCTTC,CASSIGQAPNYGYTF
.,.,TRBV7-9,TRBJ2-1,TGTGCCAGCAATTCGAGACTAGACTCCTACAATGAGCAGTTCTTC,CASNSRLDSYNEQFF
.,.,TRBV27,TRBJ2-7,TGTGCCAGCAGTTTAAGCCGTGGGAGCTCCTACGAGCAGTACTTC,CASSLSRGSSYEQYF
.,.,TRBV5-4,TRBJ2-3,TGTGCCAGCAGTCAACCTCCCAATACGCAGTATTTT,CASSQPPNTQYF
.,.,TRBV5-6,TRBJ1-1,TGTGCCAGCAGCTTGGGGACAGAATATTTGAACACTGAAGCTTTCTTT,CASSLGTEYLNTEAFF
TRBD1,.,TRBV5-1,TRBJ1-2,TGCGCCAGCAGCCCGGGGGACAGGACTAACTATGGCTACACCTTC,CASSPGDRTNYGYTF
TRBD1,.,TRBV5-1,TRBJ1-3,TGCGCCAGCAGGCGGGGACAGCAAGGAAACACCATATATTTT,CASRRGQQGNTIYF
.,few,TRBV5-6,TRBJ1-1,TGTGCCAGCAGCTCAGGGTTTGGAAACACTGAAGCTTTCTTT,CASSSGFGNTEAFF
TRBD1,.,TRBV3-1/TRBV3-2,TRBJ1-2,TGTGCCAGCAGCCAAGGAAACTCAGGGGGATACTATGGCTACACCTTC,CASSQGNSGGYYGYTF
TRBD2,.,TRBV7-9,TRBJ2-1,TGTGCCAGCAGCCCCCCCTGGCCTAGCGGGGGGCCTCACGAGCAGTTCTTC,CASSPPWPSGGPHEQFF
TRBD2,.,TRBV5-1,TRBJ2-5,TGCGCCAGCAGCTTGTTTAGCGGGGTGGAAGAGACCCAGTACTTC,CASSLFSGVEETQYF
.,.,TRBV7-2,TRBJ2-1,TGTGCCAGCAGCTTAAATCTGAGCCCACACAATGAGCAGTTCTTC,CASSLNLSPHNEQFF
.,.,TRBV4-1,TRBJ2-2,TGCGCCAGCAGCCAGGCCTGGCGCGGCACCGGGGAGCTGTTTTTT,CASSQAWRGTGELFF
.,.,TRBV5-3,TRBJ2-1,TGTGCCAGAAGCTCTGCACGGAGCTCCTACAATGAGCAGTTCTTC,CARSSARSSYNEQFF
.,.,TRBV15,TRBJ1-4,TGTGCCACCAGCAGAGACCCCAGAGGGTTGGGAAAACTGTTTTTT,CATSRDPRGLGKLFF
.,.,TRBV30,TRBJ1-6,TGTGCCTGGACGAGGACGGGGGCGGATTCACCCCTCCACTTT,CAWTRTGADSPLHF
TRBD2,.,TRBV6-2/TRBV6-3,TRBJ2-1,TGTGCCAGCAGTCAAAGACTAGCGGGGGCCTACAATGAGCAGTTCTTC,CASSQRLAGAYNEQFF
TRBD2,.,TRBV19,TRBJ2-5,TGTGCCAGTAGTATAAGTAGGAGCGGGGGGTTGAAGACCCAGTACTTC,CASSISRSGGLKTQYF
.,.,TRBV3-1/TRBV3-2,TRBJ1-6,TGTGCCAGCAGCAAAGCCCAGGGATCGATTAATTCACCCCTCCACTTT,CASSKAQGSINSPLHF
TRBD2,.,TRBV6-1,TRBJ2-3,TGTGCCAGCAGTGAACTTGCGCGGGGGGGCCGTGGGACAGATACGCAGTATTTT,CASSELARGGRGTDTQYF
.,.,TRBV6-2/TRBV6-3,TRBJ2-5,TGTGCCAGCAGCTCGGGGGAGACCCAGTACTTC,CASSSGETQYF
.,.,TRBV3-1/TRBV3-2,TRBJ1-2,TGTGCCAGCAGCCAAGATTCGCAAAGACATGGCTACACCTTC,CASSQDSQRHGYTF
.,.,TRBV6-2/TRBV6-3,TRBJ1-3,TGTGCCAGCAGCATTCGCCGGGACCCTGGAAACACCATATATTTT,CASSIRRDPGNTIYF
.,once,TRBV12-3/TRBV12-4,TRBJ2-1,TGTGCCAGCAGTTTGGAGAGGGGTGAGCAGTTCTTC,CASSLERGEQFF
.,.,TRBV30,TRBJ2-5,TGTGCCTGGAGTGGATTCCCGAATAGCCGAGATACCCAGTACTTC,CAWSGFPNSRDTQYF
TRBD1,.,TRBV3-1/TRBV3-2,TRBJ1-1,TGTGCCAGCACCCCAGGACAGGCCAGGAGTGAAGCTTTCTTT,CASTPGQARSEAFF
.,.,TRBV6-5,TRBJ1-4,TGTGCCAGCAGTTACAGAGTTACTAATGAAAAACTGTTTTTT,CASSYRVTNEKLFF
.,.,TRBV19,TRBJ1-4,TGTGCCAGTAGTACCCAGGGAGGAACTAATGAAAAACTGTTTTTT,CASSTQGGTNEKLFF
.,once,TRBV1,TRBJ1-3,TGCACCAGCAGCCAAGGGGTTAATCAGGGGGAAGGAAACACCATATATTTT,CTSSQGVNQGEGNTIYF
TRBD1,few,TRBV3-1/TRBV3-2,TRBJ1-2,TGTGCCAGCAGCCAACTGGCAGGGGGCGGCTATGGCTACACCTTC,CASSQLAGGGYGYTF
.,.,TRBV7-9,TRBJ1-2,TGTGCCAGCAGCTTCCGGCGGGGAATGGGGTTTGGCTACACCTTC,CASSFRRGMGFGYTF
TRBD1,.,TRBV4-1,TRBJ2-2,TGCGCCAGCAGCCAAGATTTGGGGACAGGGGGATTAGGCGGGGAGCTGTTTTTT,CASSQDLGTGGLGGELFF
TRBD2,.,TRBV18,TRBJ2-1,TGTGCCAGCTCACCGTCCGGGACTAACTACAATGAGCAGTTCTTC,CASSPSGTNYNEQFF
.,.,TRBV5-1,TRBJ1-1,TGCGCCAGCAGCTTGGCCTCCGGTTACACTGAAGCTTTCTTT,CASSLASGYTEAFF
TRBD1,.,TRBV5-5,TRBJ1-6,TGTGCCAGCAGCCCTCTGGACAGGGGAAATTCACCCCTCCACTTT,CASSPLDRGNSPLHF
TRBD2,.,TRBV2,TRBJ2-3,TGTGCCAGCAATACGGGACTAGCGAGAGATACGCAGTATTTT,CASNTGLARDTQYF
.,.,TRBV5-1,TRBJ1-1,TGCGCCAGCAGCGTCAGGGATCTGAACACTGAAGCTTTCTTT,CASSVRDLNTEAFF
.,.,TRBV2,TRBJ2-1,TGTGCCAGCAGTGGAACAGACCTTCCCCTTTACCTCTTC,CASSGTDLPLYLF
TRBD1,.,TRBV9,TRBJ2-1,TGTGCCAGCAGCGCAGGACAGGTTAACAATGAGCAGTTCTTC,CASSAGQVNNEQFF
TRBD2,.,TRBV3-1/TRBV3-2,TRBJ2-5,TGTGCCAGCAGCCCCGAGGCCCGGGGAGGGGAGACCCAGTACTTC,CASSPEARGGETQYF